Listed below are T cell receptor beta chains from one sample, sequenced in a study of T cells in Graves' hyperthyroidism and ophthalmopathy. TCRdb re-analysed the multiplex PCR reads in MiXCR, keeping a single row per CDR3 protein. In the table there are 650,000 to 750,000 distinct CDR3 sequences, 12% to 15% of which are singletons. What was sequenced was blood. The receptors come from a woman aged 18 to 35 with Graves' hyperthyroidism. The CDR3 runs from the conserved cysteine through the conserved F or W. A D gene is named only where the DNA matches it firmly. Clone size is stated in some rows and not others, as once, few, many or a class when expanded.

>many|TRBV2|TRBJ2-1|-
CASITAGSSYNEQFF
TGTGCCAGCATTACGGCCGGGAGCTCCTACAATGAGCAGTTCTTC
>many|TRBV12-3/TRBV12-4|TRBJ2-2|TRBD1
CASSRKGQGAAGELFF
TGTGCCAGCAGTCGTAAGGGACAGGGGGCGGCCGGGGAGCTGTTTTTT
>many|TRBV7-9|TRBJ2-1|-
CASSPSFGESYNEQFF
TGTGCCAGCAGCCCCTCCTTCGGGGAGTCCTACAATGAGCAGTTCTTC
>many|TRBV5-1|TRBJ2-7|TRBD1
CASSYGQGAALYEQYF
TGCGCCAGCAGCTACGGACAGGGGGCCGCTCTCTACGAGCAGTACTTC
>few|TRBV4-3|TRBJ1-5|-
CASSQVQGNNQPQHF
TGCGCCAGCAGCCAAGTCCAGGGGAACAATCAGCCCCAGCATTTT
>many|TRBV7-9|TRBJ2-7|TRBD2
CASSLGLGLAGGEQYF
TGTGCCAGCAGCTTAGGGCTGGGGCTAGCGGGAGGCGAGCAGTACTTC
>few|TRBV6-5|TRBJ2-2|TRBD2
CASSYGWLAGFGELFF
TGTGCCAGCAGTTACGGGTGGCTAGCGGGATTCGGGGAGCTGTTTTTT
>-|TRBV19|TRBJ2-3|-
CASSSPYLSTDTQYF
TGTGCCAGTAGTTCGCCCTACCTAAGCACAGATACGCAGTATTTT
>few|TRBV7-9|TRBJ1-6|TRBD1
CASSLVTTRDRRYNSPLHF
TGTGCCAGCAGCTTAGTTACGACCCGGGACAGACGCTATAATTCACCCCTCCACTTT
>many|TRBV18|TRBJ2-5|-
CASSPTGFQETQYF
TGTGCCAGCTCACCAACCGGGTTCCAAGAGACCCAGTACTTC
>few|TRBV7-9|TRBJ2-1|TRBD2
CASSDLAAPVRDEQFF
TGTGCCAGCAGCGACCTAGCGGCACCCGTTAGAGATGAGCAGTTCTTC
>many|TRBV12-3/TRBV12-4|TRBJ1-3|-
CASSLGGGLSGNTIYF
TGTGCCAGCAGTTTAGGAGGGGGGCTCTCTGGAAACACCATATATTTT
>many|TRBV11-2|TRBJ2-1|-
CASSSPGLRSQFF
TGTGCCAGCAGCTCGCCGGGACTTCGTTCGCAGTTCTTC
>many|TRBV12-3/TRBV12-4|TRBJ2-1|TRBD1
CAKRDRTYNEQFF
TGTGCCAAACGGGACAGGACCTACAATGAGCAGTTCTTC